The subject of this entry is one T cell receptor beta chain. Its specificity is not known. Libraries were prepared by immunoSEQ multiplex PCR; TCRdb keeps only in-frame clonotypes and omits some of them. Altogether 36,000 or so clones are present, around 80% being singletons, with the ten largest covering 2.5% to 3.5%. V lost 6 bases and J lost 5; bases outside the gene matches: 6. The germline gives CDR1 MDHEN, CDR2 SYDVKM. The CDR3 runs 14 residues. The data stem from a study of CD4 T cells in relation to SARS-CoV-2 and coronaviruses. This sequence originates from an adult with COVID-19. The rearrangement links TRBV28 to TRBJ1-3; 8 bases are a match to TRBD1. Sample: memory CD4+ T cells from PBMCs, cultured in vitro. In DNA form, the CDR3 reads TGTGCCAGCAGGCAGGACAGGGCGAGAAACACCATATATTTT. Translating gives CASRQDRARNTIYF.